These T cell receptor beta chains were read from a single sample in a study of T-cell reconstitution after alpha-beta-depleted transplantation in children. One entry per CDR3 protein results from TCRdb running MiXCR on the PCR reads. The sample yields about 830,000 distinct CDR3 sequences, approximately 15% seen once. The sample was PBMCs, mostly from graft donor cells, taken 360 days after TCRalphabeta/CD19-depleted stem cell transplant. These receptor sequences come from a male patient between 10 and 17 years old who had a stem cell transplant for acute lymphoblastic leukemia, so the T cells may come from the graft donor. CDR3s include the opening cysteine and the closing phenylalanine or tryptophan. The order of the fields is CDR3 protein, CDR3 DNA, V gene, clone size, D gene, J gene. The D gene is left open where the match is weak. Expanded clones are given a class, and other clones once, few, many or no size at all.

CDR3aa: CSATTGGNQPQHF
CDR3nt: TGCAGTGCTACCACAGGGGGCAATCAGCCCCAGCATTTT
v_gene: TRBV20-1
abundance: few
d_gene: TRBD1
j_gene: TRBJ1-5

CDR3aa: CASSQGGTASWSSYNEQFF
CDR3nt: TGCGCCAGCAGCCAAGGAGGGACAGCTTCTTGGAGCTCCTACAATGAGCAGTTCTTC
v_gene: TRBV4-1
abundance: many
d_gene: TRBD1
j_gene: TRBJ2-1

CDR3aa: CASSSLGGYGYTF
CDR3nt: TGTGCCAGCAGTTCGCTGGGGGGCTATGGCTACACCTTC
v_gene: TRBV6-5
abundance: few
d_gene: NA
j_gene: TRBJ1-2

CDR3aa: CASSQAPGASYEQYF
CDR3nt: TGTGCCAGCAGCCAAGCCCCAGGGGCCTCCTACGAGCAGTACTTC
v_gene: TRBV4-2
abundance: few
d_gene: NA
j_gene: TRBJ2-7

CDR3aa: CASSFRQQGLINQPQHF
CDR3nt: TGTGCCAGCAGCTTTAGGCAACAGGGGCTAATCAATCAGCCCCAGCATTTT
v_gene: TRBV7-2
abundance: NA
d_gene: TRBD1
j_gene: TRBJ1-5

CDR3aa: CASSQTSGSDNEQFF
CDR3nt: TGTGCCAGCAGCCAGACTAGCGGGAGTGACAATGAGCAGTTCTTC
v_gene: TRBV2
abundance: NA
d_gene: TRBD2
j_gene: TRBJ2-1

CDR3aa: CASRPTQGAGWEQFF
CDR3nt: TGCGCCAGCAGACCGACCCAGGGTGCGGGGTGGGAGCAGTTCTTC
v_gene: TRBV10-2
abundance: many
d_gene: NA
j_gene: TRBJ2-1

CDR3aa: CASSLRARDQPQHF
CDR3nt: TGTGCCAGCAGTTTAAGGGCGAGAGATCAGCCCCAGCATTTT
v_gene: TRBV12-3/TRBV12-4
abundance: few
d_gene: NA
j_gene: TRBJ1-5

CDR3aa: CASSLDPAYEQYF
CDR3nt: TGTGCCAGCAGCTTAGACCCTGCCTACGAGCAGTACTTC
v_gene: TRBV7-2
abundance: NA
d_gene: NA
j_gene: TRBJ2-7

CDR3aa: CASSPEVAVTYNEQFF
CDR3nt: TGCGCCAGCAGCCCCGAAGTTGCAGTCACATACAATGAGCAGTTCTTC
v_gene: TRBV4-1
abundance: NA
d_gene: NA
j_gene: TRBJ2-1

CDR3aa: CSARELGGDYEQYF
CDR3nt: TGCAGTGCTAGAGAACTCGGGGGGGACTACGAGCAGTACTTC
v_gene: TRBV20-1
abundance: few
d_gene: TRBD2
j_gene: TRBJ2-7

CDR3aa: CSVEGAWNSYEQYF
CDR3nt: TGCAGCGTTGAAGGAGCTTGGAACTCCTACGAGCAGTACTTC
v_gene: TRBV29-1
abundance: few
d_gene: NA
j_gene: TRBJ2-7

CDR3aa: CASSVVAGNSPLHF
CDR3nt: TGTGCCAGCAGTGTGGTGGCGGGGAATTCACCCCTCCACTTT
v_gene: TRBV2
abundance: few
d_gene: NA
j_gene: TRBJ1-6

CDR3aa: CASSLTGAGMFHEQYF
CDR3nt: TGTGCCAGCAGCCTAACTGGTGCGGGAATGTTCCACGAGCAGTACTTC
v_gene: TRBV7-3
abundance: few
d_gene: NA
j_gene: TRBJ2-7

CDR3aa: CASSLGLTGVETQYF
CDR3nt: TGCGCCAGCAGCTTGGGCCTTACAGGGGTGGAGACCCAGTACTTC
v_gene: TRBV5-1
abundance: many
d_gene: TRBD1
j_gene: TRBJ2-5

CDR3aa: CASSLLAGGNVPYEQYF
CDR3nt: TGCGCCAGCAGCTTACTAGCGGGAGGGAACGTCCCGTACGAGCAGTACTTC
v_gene: TRBV5-1
abundance: many
d_gene: TRBD2
j_gene: TRBJ2-7

CDR3aa: CASSLLPSANTGELFF
CDR3nt: TGTGCCAGCAGCCTTTTACCGTCGGCGAACACCGGGGAGCTGTTTTTT
v_gene: TRBV9
abundance: few
d_gene: NA
j_gene: TRBJ2-2

CDR3aa: CSVGRESSYEQYF
CDR3nt: TGCAGCGTTGGACGGGAGTCTTCCTACGAGCAGTACTTC
v_gene: TRBV29-1
abundance: few
d_gene: NA
j_gene: TRBJ2-7

CDR3aa: CASSYRDRAYYGYTF
CDR3nt: TGTGCCAGCAGTTACCGGGACAGGGCTTATTATGGCTACACCTTC
v_gene: TRBV6-5
abundance: few
d_gene: TRBD1
j_gene: TRBJ1-2

CDR3aa: CASNSPGGLNTEAFF
CDR3nt: TGTGCCAGCAACTCCCCCGGGGGCCTGAACACTGAAGCTTTCTTT
v_gene: TRBV13
abundance: NA
d_gene: NA
j_gene: TRBJ1-1

CDR3aa: CASSVGLGAEQYF
CDR3nt: TGTGCCAGCAGCGTAGGGCTTGGGGCAGAGCAGTACTTC
v_gene: TRBV9
abundance: NA
d_gene: NA
j_gene: TRBJ2-7

CDR3aa: CASSPSTGGELFF
CDR3nt: TGTGCCAGCAGCCCCTCGACTGGCGGGGAGCTGTTTTTT
v_gene: TRBV6-7
abundance: NA
d_gene: NA
j_gene: TRBJ2-2

CDR3aa: CSVEDGGYEQYF
CDR3nt: TGCAGCGTTGAAGATGGGGGCTACGAGCAGTACTTC
v_gene: TRBV29-1
abundance: NA
d_gene: NA
j_gene: TRBJ2-7

CDR3aa: CASSQLAGESYEQYF
CDR3nt: TGTGCCAGCAGCCAACTAGCGGGGGAATCCTACGAGCAGTACTTC
v_gene: TRBV9
abundance: NA
d_gene: TRBD2
j_gene: TRBJ2-7

CDR3aa: CASSPPSIPYEQYF
CDR3nt: TGTGCCAGCTCACCACCTTCTATCCCCTACGAGCAGTACTTC
v_gene: TRBV18
abundance: NA
d_gene: NA
j_gene: TRBJ2-7

CDR3aa: CASSQDRWTAYNEQFF
CDR3nt: TGCGCCAGCAGCCAAGATCGGTGGACTGCATACAATGAGCAGTTCTTC
v_gene: TRBV4-1
abundance: NA
d_gene: NA
j_gene: TRBJ2-1

CDR3aa: CASSSSATSGFYNEQFF
CDR3nt: TGTGCCAGCAGCTCGTCGGCGACTAGCGGATTCTACAATGAGCAGTTCTTC
v_gene: TRBV7-3
abundance: NA
d_gene: TRBD2
j_gene: TRBJ2-1

CDR3aa: CASSGLALKGVEETQYF
CDR3nt: TGCGCCAGCAGCGGACTAGCGCTAAAAGGGGTAGAAGAGACCCAGTACTTC
v_gene: TRBV4-1
abundance: few
d_gene: TRBD2
j_gene: TRBJ2-5

CDR3aa: CASRQQGAETQYF
CDR3nt: TGCGCCAGCAGACAACAGGGGGCGGAGACCCAGTACTTC
v_gene: TRBV4-1
abundance: NA
d_gene: TRBD1
j_gene: TRBJ2-5

CDR3aa: CASSQDFSGGLPTNTGELFF
CDR3nt: TGTGCCAGCAGCCAAGATTTCTCCGGGGGGCTTCCCACGAACACCGGGGAGCTGTTTTTT
v_gene: TRBV3-1
abundance: NA
d_gene: NA
j_gene: TRBJ2-2

CDR3aa: CASNPSGRREGPLEQYF
CDR3nt: TGTGCCAGCAATCCGTCGGGCCGGAGGGAGGGCCCGCTCGAGCAGTACTTC
v_gene: TRBV21-1
abundance: NA
d_gene: NA
j_gene: TRBJ2-7

CDR3aa: CASSMTWENQPQHF
CDR3nt: TGTGCCAGCTCAATGACCTGGGAGAATCAGCCCCAGCATTTT
v_gene: TRBV18
abundance: NA
d_gene: NA
j_gene: TRBJ1-5

CDR3aa: CSVVGPGETQYF
CDR3nt: TGCAGCGTTGTGGGTCCCGGGGAGACCCAGTACTTC
v_gene: TRBV29-1
abundance: NA
d_gene: NA
j_gene: TRBJ2-5

CDR3aa: CASRADGGAYGYTF
CDR3nt: TGTGCCAGCAGAGCGGATGGGGGGGCTTACGGCTACACCTTC
v_gene: TRBV2
abundance: NA
d_gene: NA
j_gene: TRBJ1-2

CDR3aa: CASSWEVSYEQYF
CDR3nt: TGCGCCAGCAGCTGGGAGGTATCCTACGAGCAGTACTTC
v_gene: TRBV5-1
abundance: NA
d_gene: NA
j_gene: TRBJ2-7

CDR3aa: CSAPSGRAVNIQYF
CDR3nt: TGCAGTGCTCCTAGCGGGAGGGCCGTTAACATTCAGTACTTC
v_gene: TRBV20-1
abundance: NA
d_gene: TRBD2
j_gene: TRBJ2-4

CDR3aa: CASSLYLEWEQYF
CDR3nt: TGTGCCAGCAGTTTATATCTGGAGTGGGAGCAGTACTTC
v_gene: TRBV27
abundance: NA
d_gene: NA
j_gene: TRBJ2-7

CDR3aa: CASSLEQGPYQETQYF
CDR3nt: TGTGCCAGCAGCTTGGAACAGGGACCGTACCAAGAGACCCAGTACTTC
v_gene: TRBV5-5
abundance: few
d_gene: NA
j_gene: TRBJ2-5

CDR3aa: CASSLVTGTPGELFF
CDR3nt: TGTGCCAGCAGCTTGGTAACGGGGACTCCCGGGGAGCTGTTTTTT
v_gene: TRBV7-8
abundance: many
d_gene: NA
j_gene: TRBJ2-2

CDR3aa: CASSFMGQGTYEQYF
CDR3nt: TGTGCCAGCAGTTTTATGGGACAGGGGACCTACGAGCAGTACTTC
v_gene: TRBV28
abundance: NA
d_gene: TRBD1
j_gene: TRBJ2-7

CDR3aa: CASSLGQLSHHTGELFF
CDR3nt: TGCGCCAGCAGCTTGGGGCAATTATCACACCACACCGGGGAGCTGTTTTTT
v_gene: TRBV5-1
abundance: few
d_gene: NA
j_gene: TRBJ2-2

CDR3aa: CASSLTGTATYEQYF
CDR3nt: TGTGCCAGCAGCTTAACGGGGACAGCGACCTACGAGCAGTACTTC
v_gene: TRBV7-3
abundance: NA
d_gene: TRBD1
j_gene: TRBJ2-7

CDR3aa: CAISAGLGNEQFF
CDR3nt: TGTGCCATCAGTGCGGGACTAGGTAATGAGCAGTTCTTC
v_gene: TRBV10-3
abundance: NA
d_gene: TRBD2
j_gene: TRBJ2-1

CDR3aa: CASTPGAVREQYF
CDR3nt: TGTGCCAGCACTCCCGGGGCCGTGAGAGAGCAGTACTTC
v_gene: TRBV12-3/TRBV12-4
abundance: many
d_gene: NA
j_gene: TRBJ2-7

CDR3aa: CASSQDRPGLAVSYEQYF
CDR3nt: TGTGCCAGCAGCCAAGATAGGCCCGGCCTAGCGGTCTCCTACGAGCAGTACTTC
v_gene: TRBV14
abundance: NA
d_gene: TRBD2
j_gene: TRBJ2-7

CDR3aa: CATSQGYNEQFF
CDR3nt: TGTGCCACCAGTCAGGGGTACAATGAGCAGTTCTTC
v_gene: TRBV24-1
abundance: NA
d_gene: NA
j_gene: TRBJ2-1

CDR3aa: CACTQDEDRAGTSSYEQYF
CDR3nt: TGTGCCTGCACCCAAGACGAGGACAGGGCTGGTACAAGCTCCTACGAGCAGTACTTC
v_gene: TRBV3-1
abundance: once
d_gene: TRBD1
j_gene: TRBJ2-7

CDR3aa: CASSLPPSGFTDTQYF
CDR3nt: TGTGCCAGCAGTTTGCCGCCTAGCGGGTTCACAGATACGCAGTATTTT
v_gene: TRBV6-5
abundance: few
d_gene: TRBD2
j_gene: TRBJ2-3

CDR3aa: CASSFQQTLEYGYTF
CDR3nt: TGTGCCAGCAGTTTTCAGCAGACCCTGGAATATGGCTACACCTTC
v_gene: TRBV12-3/TRBV12-4
abundance: NA
d_gene: NA
j_gene: TRBJ1-2

CDR3aa: CSARRDTNLGTQYF
CDR3nt: TGCAGTGCGAGACGGGACACCAATCTCGGGACCCAGTACTTC
v_gene: TRBV20-1
abundance: NA
d_gene: NA
j_gene: TRBJ2-5

CDR3aa: CASRYLRVGLAGLNRTGELFF
CDR3nt: TGTGCCAGCAGGTACCTCCGCGTGGGGCTAGCGGGCCTTAATCGCACCGGGGAGCTGTTTTTT
v_gene: TRBV11-1
abundance: NA
d_gene: TRBD2
j_gene: TRBJ2-2

CDR3aa: CASSWGKETQYF
CDR3nt: TGTGCCAGCAGTTGGGGGAAAGAGACCCAGTACTTC
v_gene: TRBV6-5
abundance: NA
d_gene: NA
j_gene: TRBJ2-5

CDR3aa: CASTDRGGQETQYF
CDR3nt: TGCGCCAGCACCGACAGGGGAGGGCAAGAGACCCAGTACTTC
v_gene: TRBV5-1
abundance: NA
d_gene: NA
j_gene: TRBJ2-5

CDR3aa: CASTRGGVSGNTIYF
CDR3nt: TGTGCCAGCACCCGAGGAGGGGTCTCTGGAAACACCATATATTTT
v_gene: TRBV28
abundance: few
d_gene: NA
j_gene: TRBJ1-3